Sequencing of this T cell receptor (beta chain) was carried out in a study of T cells after yellow fever vaccination. Study-wide results and caveats: Peak timing came faster in the weaker secondary response, day 5 versus 15.

Germline V gene data show CDR1 as MNHEY and CDR2 as SVGAGI. J lost 1 base, V lost 0 bases, and 6 bases had no gene match. The CDR3 sequence is 17 residues long. Via MiXCR, TCRdb re-called the 5' RACE reads, giving one row per CDR3 protein. The table shows around 140,000 distinct CDR3 sequences, with roughly 8.2% occurring only once. This clonotype was detected ten times or more. Its antigen is currently unknown. This material consisted of CD4+ T cells sorted from PBMCs, taken 5 days after the yellow fever booster vaccination. The chain uses TRBV6-5 and TRBJ2-1, with 7 bases matching TRBD2. The TCR originated in a man younger than 45 who received the YFV17D yellow fever vaccine. Here the CDR3 reads CASSYSVSGLSYNEQFF. The CDR3 region has the DNA TGTGCCAGCAGTTACTCGGTTAGCGGGCTTTCCTACAATGAGCAGTTCTTC.